This is a list of T cell receptor beta chains from one sample in a study of T cell changes during pregnancy in multiple sclerosis. Libraries were prepared by immunoSEQ multiplex PCR; TCRdb keeps only in-frame clonotypes and omits some of them. The data hold under 80,000 clones, with 94% observed a single time. This material consisted of peripheral blood, taken in the third trimester of pregnancy. All receptors come from a female donor with multiple sclerosis, enrolled in a pregnancy study. CDR3s include the opening cysteine and the closing phenylalanine or tryptophan. Each record gives: D gene, V gene, clone size, J gene, CDR3 length, CDR3 DNA, CDR3 protein. The D gene is left open where the match is weak. The size entry is marked missing in some rows and otherwise reads once, few, many or a size class.

>-|TRBV6-1|-|TRBJ2-3|14
TGTGCCAGCAGTGAAGCGGGGGGTCTCAATACGCAGTATTTT
CASSEAGGLNTQYF
>TRBD1|TRBV7-8|-|TRBJ1-5|13
TGTGCCAGCACCCCAGGGGGTGGCCAGCCCCAGCATTTT
CASTPGGGQPQHF
>TRBD1|TRBV6-5|-|TRBJ1-2|15
TGTGCCAGCAGTTACTTCCAGGGGGCTATCTATGGCTACACCTTC
CASSYFQGAIYGYTF
>-|TRBV27|-|TRBJ1-2|15
TGTGCCAGCAGTTTATCCCAGAGGGTGCACTATGGCTACACCTTC
CASSLSQRVHYGYTF
>TRBD1|TRBV5-1|-|TRBJ2-5|13
TGCGCCAGCAGCTTGGGACAGGGGCAGACCCAGTACTTC
CASSLGQGQTQYF
>TRBD1|TRBV10-3|-|TRBJ1-4|14
TGTGCCATCAGCCCAGGACAGGGCCTAGGAAAACTGTTTTTT
CAISPGQGLGKLFF
>-|TRBV14|-|TRBJ2-3|15
TGTGCCAGCAGCCCCACCCGGACAGTCACAGATACGCAGTATTTT
CASSPTRTVTDTQYF
>TRBD2|TRBV5-4|-|TRBJ2-2|17
TGTGCCAGCAGCCCTGGACTAGCGGGGGGGCCGACCGGGGAGCTGTTTTTT
CASSPGLAGGPTGELFF
>-|TRBV5-6|few|TRBJ1-5|15
TGTGCCAGCAGCTGGGGCCCCAGGGGCAATCAGCCCCAGCATTTT
CASSWGPRGNQPQHF
>-|TRBV5-6|-|TRBJ1-4|14
TGTGCCAGCAGCGTATGGACAGTTAATGAAAAACTGTTTTTT
CASSVWTVNEKLFF
>-|TRBV19|once|TRBJ2-7|15
TGTGCCAGTAGTATAGGTACACCAAGCTCCTACGAGCAGTACTTC
CASSIGTPSSYEQYF
>TRBD1|TRBV6-1|-|TRBJ2-7|15
TGTGCCAGCAGGGGGGACAGGGGCGGCTCCTACGAGCAGTACTTC
CASRGDRGGSYEQYF
>TRBD2|TRBV9|-|TRBJ2-5|15
TGTGCCAGCAGCGCGGCGGGGGGAGGCCAAGAGACCCAGTACTTC
CASSAAGGGQETQYF
>-|TRBV9|once|TRBJ2-3|14
TGTGCCAGCAGCGTAGAGCAGGGAACAGATACGCAGTATTTT
CASSVEQGTDTQYF
>TRBD1|TRBV27|-|TRBJ2-7|12
TGTGCCAGCAGTTCAACAGGGGGCGAGCAGTACTTC
CASSSTGGEQYF
>-|TRBV6-6|-|TRBJ2-7|11
TGTGCCAGCAGCCTACGGGGGGAGCAGTACTTC
CASSLRGEQYF
>TRBD2|TRBV6-5|-|TRBJ2-3|15
TGTGCCAGCCGTTACCTAGCGGGGGGGCCTGATACGCAGTATTTT
CASRYLAGGPDTQYF
>TRBD1|TRBV23-1|-|TRBJ1-5|14
TGCGCCAGCAGTCAAACAGGGGTACACCAGCCCCAGCATTTT
CASSQTGVHQPQHF
>-|TRBV29-1|-|TRBJ2-5|14
TGCAGCGCGTGGGGCCCTAAGGGCGGAGAGACCCAGTACTTC
CSAWGPKGGETQYF
>-|TRBV4-1|-|TRBJ1-3|15
TGCGCCAGCAGCCCGGGACACACCTCTGGAAACACCATATATTTT
CASSPGHTSGNTIYF
>TRBD2|TRBV9|-|TRBJ2-5|16
TGTGCCAGCAGCGTAGATTCTGCGGGGGGGCAAGAGACCCAGTACTTC
CASSVDSAGGQETQYF
>TRBD2|TRBV4-2|-|TRBJ2-5|17
TGTGCCAGCAGCCAAGATCGGGGAACTAGCGGGGGGGAGACCCAGTACTTC
CASSQDRGTSGGETQYF
>-|TRBV29-1|-|TRBJ1-1|14
TGCAGCGTTGTTCGGGGAGCCATGAACACTGAAGCTTTCTTT
CSVVRGAMNTEAFF
>-|TRBV7-6|-|TRBJ2-2|13
TGTGCCAGCAGCTTAGCCGGGTTCGGGGAGCTGTTTTTT
CASSLAGFGELFF
>TRBD2|TRBV7-3|-|TRBJ2-1|19
TGTGCCAGCAGCTTAGGGGGGCATGCACTAGCGGGCCGCTACAATGAGCAGTTCTTC
CASSLGGHALAGRYNEQFF
>TRBD2|TRBV5-1|-|TRBJ2-3|17
TGCGCCAGCAGCGGTACAGGGGGACTAGCGGGGACAGATACGCAGTATTTT
CASSGTGGLAGTDTQYF
>TRBD2|TRBV7-3|-|TRBJ2-3|16
TGTGCCAGCAGCTTAAATGCGGGGGGAACCACAGATACGCAGTATTTT
CASSLNAGGTTDTQYF
>-|TRBV7-4|-|TRBJ1-2|19
TGTGCCAGCAGCTTAAAGGTATACCCACAAACCCCACGGGGTGAGGGCTACACCTTC
CASSLKVYPQTPRGEGYTF
>-|TRBV14|-|TRBJ2-7|14
TGTGCCAGCAGCCAATGGACACGCACCTACGAGCAGTACTTC
CASSQWTRTYEQYF
>-|TRBV4-1|-|TRBJ1-5|15
TGCGCCAGCAGCCAAGATGACAGTCGCAATCAGCCCCAGCATTTT
CASSQDDSRNQPQHF
>TRBD1|TRBV18|-|TRBJ2-5|13
TGTGCCAGCTCACCCAGGGGGCGGGAGACCCAGTACTTC
CASSPRGRETQYF
>TRBD1|TRBV14|-|TRBJ2-1|13
TGTGCCAGCAAGGGACAGGGATGGGGTGAGCAGTTCTTC
CASKGQGWGEQFF
>TRBD1|TRBV2|-|TRBJ2-5|15
TGTGCCAGCAGTAACCGGGACAGGGGACGGGAGACCCAGTACTTC
CASSNRDRGRETQYF
>TRBD2|TRBV5-1|-|TRBJ2-3|16
TGCGCCAGCAGGTTGGGTTCGGGGGGGGACCCCGGTACGCAGTATTTT
CASRLGSGGDPGTQYF
>TRBD1|TRBV2|once|TRBJ2-7|13
TGTGCCAGCAGTGCAGGGGGCAATTACGAGCAGTACTTC
CASSAGGNYEQYF
>-|TRBV19|-|TRBJ1-2|13
TGTGCCAGTAGTATACTTGGAGCGGGAGGCTACACCTTC
CASSILGAGGYTF
>TRBD1|TRBV19|-|TRBJ2-7|15
TGTGCCAGTAGTATAGACTCCGGGACAGTCTACGAGCAGTACTTC
CASSIDSGTVYEQYF
>-|TRBV9|-|TRBJ1-4|16
TGTGCCAGCAGCGTAGAGGGCTGGGGGGATCTGGAAAAACTGTTTTTT
CASSVEGWGDLEKLFF
>-|TRBV23-1|-|TRBJ2-3|15
TGCGCCAGCATTGAAGTTGAGGGAGAGGCAGATACGCAGTATTTT
CASIEVEGEADTQYF
>TRBD2|TRBV27|-|TRBJ2-7|14
TGTGCCAGTAGGCCGGGACTAGCCCTATACGAGCAGTACTTC
CASRPGLALYEQYF
>TRBD2|TRBV7-3|-|TRBJ2-1|15
TGTGCCAGCAGCCTCCTCAGCGGGGGGGGCAATGAGCAGTTCTTC
CASSLLSGGGNEQFF
>TRBD2|TRBV4-2|-|TRBJ2-7|15
TGTGCCAGCAGCCAAAACCGGGGAGGGACCTACGAGCAGTACTTC
CASSQNRGGTYEQYF
>TRBD1|TRBV19|-|TRBJ2-1|16
TGTGCCAGTAGCGCAGAAGGGACAGGAGGTTACAATGAGCAGTTCTTC
CASSAEGTGGYNEQFF
>-|TRBV5-8|-|TRBJ1-2|14
TGTGCCAGCAGCTTGTCCGGGGGAAACTATGGCTACACCTTC
CASSLSGGNYGYTF
>-|TRBV5-1|once|TRBJ2-2|14
TGCGCCAGCAGCTTGGGTTCGAGCACCGGGGAGCTGTTTTTT
CASSLGSSTGELFF
>TRBD2|TRBV9|-|TRBJ2-1|18
TGTGCCAGCAGCGTAGACCCACTCGCGGGGGGCGGGTACAATGAGCAGTTCTTC
CASSVDPLAGGGYNEQFF
>-|TRBV2|-|TRBJ1-1|15
TGTGCCAGCAGTGGGCGGGGGGTATCGAACACTGAAGCTTTCTTT
CASSGRGVSNTEAFF
>-|TRBV6-5|-|TRBJ1-4|14
TGTGCCAGCAGGCAACAGGGATGGGGTGAAAAACTGTTTTTT
CASRQQGWGEKLFF
>-|TRBV19|-|TRBJ1-4|15
TGTGCCAGTAGTATTGGCGGGACGTGGAATGAAAAACTGTTTTTT
CASSIGGTWNEKLFF
>-|TRBV13|-|TRBJ1-3|15
TGTGCCAGCAGCTTACGAGGAGGGGTCGGAAACACCATATATTTT
CASSLRGGVGNTIYF
>TRBD1|TRBV6-6|-|TRBJ1-6|15
TGTGCCAGCAGTTATCCCGGACAGGGGAATTCACCCCTCCACTTT
CASSYPGQGNSPLHF